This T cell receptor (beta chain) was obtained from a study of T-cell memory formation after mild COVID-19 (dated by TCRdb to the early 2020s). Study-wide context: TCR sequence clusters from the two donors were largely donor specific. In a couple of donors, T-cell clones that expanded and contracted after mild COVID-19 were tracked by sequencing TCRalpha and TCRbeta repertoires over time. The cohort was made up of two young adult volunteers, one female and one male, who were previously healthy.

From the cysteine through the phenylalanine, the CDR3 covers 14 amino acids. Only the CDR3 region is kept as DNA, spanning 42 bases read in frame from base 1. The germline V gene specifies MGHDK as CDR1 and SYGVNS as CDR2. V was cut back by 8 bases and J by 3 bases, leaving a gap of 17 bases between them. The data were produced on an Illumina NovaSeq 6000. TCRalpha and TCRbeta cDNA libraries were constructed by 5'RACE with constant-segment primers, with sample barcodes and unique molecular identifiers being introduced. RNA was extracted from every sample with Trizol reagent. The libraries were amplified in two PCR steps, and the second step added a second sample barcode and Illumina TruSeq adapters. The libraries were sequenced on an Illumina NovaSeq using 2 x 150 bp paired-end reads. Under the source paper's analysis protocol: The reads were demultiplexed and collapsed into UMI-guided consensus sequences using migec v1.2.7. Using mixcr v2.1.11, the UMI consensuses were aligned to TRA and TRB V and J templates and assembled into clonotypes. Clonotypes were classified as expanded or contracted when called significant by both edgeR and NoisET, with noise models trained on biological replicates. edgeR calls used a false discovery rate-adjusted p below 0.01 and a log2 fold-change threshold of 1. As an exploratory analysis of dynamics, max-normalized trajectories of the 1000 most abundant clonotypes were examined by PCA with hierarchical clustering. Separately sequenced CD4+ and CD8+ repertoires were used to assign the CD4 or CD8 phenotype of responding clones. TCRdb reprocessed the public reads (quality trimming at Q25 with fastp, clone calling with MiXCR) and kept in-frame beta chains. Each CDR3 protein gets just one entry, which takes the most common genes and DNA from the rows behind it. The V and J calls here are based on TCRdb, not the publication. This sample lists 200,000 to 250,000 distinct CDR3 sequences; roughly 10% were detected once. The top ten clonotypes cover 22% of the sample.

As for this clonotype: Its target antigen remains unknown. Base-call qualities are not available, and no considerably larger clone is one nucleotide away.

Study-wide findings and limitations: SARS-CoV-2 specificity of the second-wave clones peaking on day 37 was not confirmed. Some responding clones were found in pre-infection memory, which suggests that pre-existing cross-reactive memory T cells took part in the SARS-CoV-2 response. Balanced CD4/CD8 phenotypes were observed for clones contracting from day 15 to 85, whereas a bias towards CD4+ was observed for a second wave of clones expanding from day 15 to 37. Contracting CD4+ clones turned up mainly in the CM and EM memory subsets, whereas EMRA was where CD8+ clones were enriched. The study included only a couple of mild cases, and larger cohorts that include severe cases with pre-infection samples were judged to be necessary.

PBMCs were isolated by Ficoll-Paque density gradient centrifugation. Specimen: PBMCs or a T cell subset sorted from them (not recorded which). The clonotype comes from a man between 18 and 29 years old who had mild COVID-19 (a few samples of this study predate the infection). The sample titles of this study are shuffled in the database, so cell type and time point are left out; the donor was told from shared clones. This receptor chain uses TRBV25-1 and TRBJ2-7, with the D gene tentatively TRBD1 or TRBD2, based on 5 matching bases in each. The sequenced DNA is TGTGCCAGCTCCGGGACCACTTCATTCTACGAGCAGTACTTC. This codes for CASSGTTSFYEQYF.